The clone carrying this T cell receptor beta chain was counted once. The assay ran at deep level. The authors sequenced unsorted PBMC DNA on ten immunoSEQ deep assay plates. The data were produced by immunoSEQ multiplex PCR, yet TCRdb's version contains in-frame clones alone and is incomplete. The sample carries around 480,000 clones, 60% to 80% recorded once. Healthy HIV-negative adults with no recent acute infections or vaccinations were recruited as donors. CDR3 length equals 17 residues. The V gene's germline CDR1 is SGHRS and CDR2 YFSETQ. V was shortened by 4 bases and J by 0 bases, with 20 bases between the two germline ends. This record belongs to a study of shared clonotypes between healthy human individuals.

Sequenced input: PBMCs. The TCR was taken from a woman aged 40 to 50 in good health. Some clones in this sample may be carry-over from other donors' samples. The chain combines TRBV5-1 with TRBJ2-7; D ambiguous. DNA for the CDR3: TGCGCCAGCAGCCCTCAAGGTGAGAGGCCTAACTCCTACGAGCAGTACTTC. Its translation: CASSPQGERPNSYEQYF.